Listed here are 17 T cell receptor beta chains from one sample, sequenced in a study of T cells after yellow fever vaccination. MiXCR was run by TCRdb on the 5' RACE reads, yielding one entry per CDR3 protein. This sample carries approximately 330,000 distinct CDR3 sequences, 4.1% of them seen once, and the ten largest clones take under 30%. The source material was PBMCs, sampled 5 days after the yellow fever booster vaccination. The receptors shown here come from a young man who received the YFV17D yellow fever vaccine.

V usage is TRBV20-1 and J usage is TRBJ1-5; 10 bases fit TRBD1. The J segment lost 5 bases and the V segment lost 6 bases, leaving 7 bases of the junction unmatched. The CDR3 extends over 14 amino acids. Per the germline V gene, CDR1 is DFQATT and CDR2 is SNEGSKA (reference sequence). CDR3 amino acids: CSARTGGSYQPQHF. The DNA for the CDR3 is TGCAGTGCCCGGACAGGGGGTTCTTATCAGCCCCAGCATTTT.

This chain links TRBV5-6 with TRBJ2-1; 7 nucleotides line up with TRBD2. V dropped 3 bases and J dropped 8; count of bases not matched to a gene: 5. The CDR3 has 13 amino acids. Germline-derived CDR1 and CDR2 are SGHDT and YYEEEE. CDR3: CASSSGLGYEQFF. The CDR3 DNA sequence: TGTGCCAGCAGCTCCGGACTAGGATATGAGCAGTTCTTC. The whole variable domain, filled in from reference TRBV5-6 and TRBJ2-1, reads DAGVTQSPTHLIKTRGQQVTLRCSPKSGHDTVSWYQQALGQGPQFIFQYYEEEERQRGNFPDRFSGHQFPNYSSELNVNALLLGDSALYLCASSSGLGYEQFFGPGTRLTVL.

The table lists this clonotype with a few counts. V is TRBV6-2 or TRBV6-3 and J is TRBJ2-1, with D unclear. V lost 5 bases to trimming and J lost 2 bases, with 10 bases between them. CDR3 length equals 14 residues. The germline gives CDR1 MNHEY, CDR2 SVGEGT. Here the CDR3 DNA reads TGTGCCAGCAGTCGCCCGACGGCCTACAATGAGCAGTTCTTC. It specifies CASSRPTAYNEQFF.

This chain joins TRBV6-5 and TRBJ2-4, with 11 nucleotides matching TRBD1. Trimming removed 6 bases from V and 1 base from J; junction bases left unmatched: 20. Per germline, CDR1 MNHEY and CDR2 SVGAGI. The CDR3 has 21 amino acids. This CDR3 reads CASSPRAPVRDRGLAKNIQYF. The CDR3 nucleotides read TGTGCCAGCAGCCCACGGGCCCCGGTCCGGGACAGGGGGTTGGCCAAAAACATTCAGTACTTC.

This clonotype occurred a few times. The CDR3 coding sequence is TGCAGTGCTAGGTCCAGGGACCACTCTGGAAACACCATATATTTT. It codes for CSARSRDHSGNTIYF. The J gene is TRBJ1-3, the V gene TRBV20-1; D might be TRBD1 (5 bases). The V gene lost 3 bases and the J gene lost 0 bases, with 12 bases spanning the gap. The CDR3 loop spans 15 amino acids. Germline CDR1 and CDR2: DFQATT and SNEGSKA (reference sequence).

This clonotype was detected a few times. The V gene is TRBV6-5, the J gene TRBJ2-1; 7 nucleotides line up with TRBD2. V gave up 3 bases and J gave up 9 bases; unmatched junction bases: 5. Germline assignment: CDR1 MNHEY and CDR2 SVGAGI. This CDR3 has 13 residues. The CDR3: CASSYFGEGEQFF. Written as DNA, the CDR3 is TGTGCCAGCAGTTATTTTGGGGAGGGTGAGCAGTTCTTC.

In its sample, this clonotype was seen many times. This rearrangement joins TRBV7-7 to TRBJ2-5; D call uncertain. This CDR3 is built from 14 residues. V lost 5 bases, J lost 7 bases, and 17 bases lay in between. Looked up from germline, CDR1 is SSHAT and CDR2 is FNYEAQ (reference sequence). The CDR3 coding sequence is TGTGCCAGCAGCCCCCGGGCTGGGCATGGGACCCAGTACTTC. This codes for CASSPRAGHGTQYF.

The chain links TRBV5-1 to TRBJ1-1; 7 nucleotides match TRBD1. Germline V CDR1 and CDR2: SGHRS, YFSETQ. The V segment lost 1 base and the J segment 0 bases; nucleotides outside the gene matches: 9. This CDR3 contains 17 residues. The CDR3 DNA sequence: TGCGCCAGCAGCTTGCTTAGAGGACAGGCCATGAACACTGAAGCTTTCTTT. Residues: CASSLLRGQAMNTEAFF.

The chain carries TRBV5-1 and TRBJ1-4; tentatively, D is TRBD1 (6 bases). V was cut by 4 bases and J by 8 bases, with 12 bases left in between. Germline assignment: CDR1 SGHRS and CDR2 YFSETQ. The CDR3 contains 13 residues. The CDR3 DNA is TGCGCCAGCAGCCCCGAGGGGGGAGAAAAACTGTTTTTT. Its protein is CASSPEGGEKLFF. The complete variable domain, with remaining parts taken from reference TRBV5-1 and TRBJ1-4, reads KAGVTQTPRYLIKTRGQQVTLSCSPISGHRSVSWYQQTPGQGLQFLFEYFSETQRNKGNFPGRFSGRQFSNSRSEMNVSTLELGDSALYLCASSPEGGEKLFFGSGTQLSVL.

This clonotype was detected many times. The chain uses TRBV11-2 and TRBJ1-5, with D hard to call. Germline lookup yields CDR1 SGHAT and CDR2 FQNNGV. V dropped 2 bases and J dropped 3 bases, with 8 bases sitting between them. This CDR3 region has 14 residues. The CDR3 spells CASSLIGYNQPQHF. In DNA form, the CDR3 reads TGTGCCAGCAGCTTAATCGGGTACAATCAGCCCCAGCATTTT.

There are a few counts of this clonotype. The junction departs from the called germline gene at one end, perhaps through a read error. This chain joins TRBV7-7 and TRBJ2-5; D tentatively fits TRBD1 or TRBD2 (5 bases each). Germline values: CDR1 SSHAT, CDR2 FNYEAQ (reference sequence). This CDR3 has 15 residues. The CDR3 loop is CASSPSPGPVQTQYF. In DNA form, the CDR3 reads TGTGCTAGCAGTCCCTCCCCGGGACCAGTACAGACCCAGTACTTC.

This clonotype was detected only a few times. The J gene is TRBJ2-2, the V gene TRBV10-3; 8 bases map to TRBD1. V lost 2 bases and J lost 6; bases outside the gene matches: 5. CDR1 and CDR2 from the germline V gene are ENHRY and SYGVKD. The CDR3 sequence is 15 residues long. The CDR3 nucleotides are TGTGCCATCAGTGAGGACAGGGGTTTATCCGGGGAGCTGTTTTTT. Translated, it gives CAISEDRGLSGELFF.

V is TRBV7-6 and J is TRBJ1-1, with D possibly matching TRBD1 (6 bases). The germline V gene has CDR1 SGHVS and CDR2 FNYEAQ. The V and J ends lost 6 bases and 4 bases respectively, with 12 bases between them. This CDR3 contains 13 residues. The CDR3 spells CASRAGQTTEAFF. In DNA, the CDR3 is TGTGCCAGCAGGGCAGGACAGACCACTGAAGCTTTCTTT.

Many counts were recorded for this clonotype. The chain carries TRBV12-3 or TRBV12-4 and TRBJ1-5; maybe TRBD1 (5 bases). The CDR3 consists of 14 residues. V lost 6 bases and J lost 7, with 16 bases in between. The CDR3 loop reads CASRTSGAGQPQHF. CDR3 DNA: TGTGCCAGCAGGACCTCTGGGGCCGGGCAGCCCCAGCATTTT.

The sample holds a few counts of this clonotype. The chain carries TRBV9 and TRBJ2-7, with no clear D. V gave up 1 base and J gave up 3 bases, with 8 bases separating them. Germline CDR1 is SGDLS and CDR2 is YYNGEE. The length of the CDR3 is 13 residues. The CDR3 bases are TGTGCCAGCAGCGTACGGGCCGACTACGAGCAGTACTTC. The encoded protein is CASSVRADYEQYF.

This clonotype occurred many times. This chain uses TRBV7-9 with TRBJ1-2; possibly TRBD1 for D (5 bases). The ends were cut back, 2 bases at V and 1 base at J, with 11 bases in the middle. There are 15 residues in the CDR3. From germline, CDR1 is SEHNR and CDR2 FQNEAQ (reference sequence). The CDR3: CASSLTGGDNYGYTF. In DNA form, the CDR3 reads TGTGCCAGCAGCTTAACAGGAGGCGATAACTATGGCTACACCTTC.

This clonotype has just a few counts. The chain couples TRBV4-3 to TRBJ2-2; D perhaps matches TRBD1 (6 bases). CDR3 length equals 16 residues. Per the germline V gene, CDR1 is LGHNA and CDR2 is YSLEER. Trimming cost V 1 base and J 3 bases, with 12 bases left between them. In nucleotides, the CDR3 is TGCGCCAGCAGCCAAGTCCTCGGGACATACACCGGGGAGCTGTTTTTT. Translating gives CASSQVLGTYTGELFF.